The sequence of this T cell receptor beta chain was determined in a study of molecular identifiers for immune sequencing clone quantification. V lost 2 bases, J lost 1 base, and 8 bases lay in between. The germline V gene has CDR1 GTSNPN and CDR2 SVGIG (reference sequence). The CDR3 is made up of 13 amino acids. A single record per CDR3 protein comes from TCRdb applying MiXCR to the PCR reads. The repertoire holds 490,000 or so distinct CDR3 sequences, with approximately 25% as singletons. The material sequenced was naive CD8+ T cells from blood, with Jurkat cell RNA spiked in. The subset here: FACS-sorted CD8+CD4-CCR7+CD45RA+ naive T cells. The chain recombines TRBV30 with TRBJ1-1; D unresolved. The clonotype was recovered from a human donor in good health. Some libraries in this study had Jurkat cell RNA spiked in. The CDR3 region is CAWSMDQNTEAFF. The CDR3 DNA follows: TGTGCCTGGAGTATGGACCAGAACACTGAAGCTTTCTTT.